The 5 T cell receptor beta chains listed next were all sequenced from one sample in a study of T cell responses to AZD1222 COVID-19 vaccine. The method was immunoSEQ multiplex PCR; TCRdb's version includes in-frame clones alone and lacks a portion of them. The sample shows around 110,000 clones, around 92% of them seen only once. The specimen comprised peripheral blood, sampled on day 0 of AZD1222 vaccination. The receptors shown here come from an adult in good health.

DNA for the CDR3: TGTGCCAGCAGCTTAGGACGGGGGCATCAGCCCCAGCATTTT. It yields the protein CASSLGRGHQPQHF. The V and J genes are TRBV7-8 and TRBJ1-5, with a tentative D call TRBD1 (6 bases). This CDR3 has 14 residues. Germline assignment: CDR1 SGHVS and CDR2 FQNEAQ. Trimming stripped 1 base from V and 5 bases from J, with 9 bases between.

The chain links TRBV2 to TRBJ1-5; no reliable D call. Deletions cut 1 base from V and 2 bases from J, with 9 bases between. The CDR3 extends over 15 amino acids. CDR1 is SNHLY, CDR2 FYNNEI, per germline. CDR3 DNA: TGTGCCAGCAGTGAAGAAACGGTGGGCAATCAGCCCCAGCATTTT. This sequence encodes CASSEETVGNQPQHF.

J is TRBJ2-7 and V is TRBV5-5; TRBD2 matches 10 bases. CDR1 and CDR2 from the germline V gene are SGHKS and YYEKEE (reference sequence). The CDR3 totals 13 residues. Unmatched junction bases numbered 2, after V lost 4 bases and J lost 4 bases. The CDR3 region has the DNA TGTGCCAGCAGCCTTAGCGGGAGGTACGAGCAGTACTTC. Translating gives CASSLSGRYEQYF. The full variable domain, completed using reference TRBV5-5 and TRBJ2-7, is DAGVTQSPTHLIKTRGQQVTLRCSPISGHKSVSWYQQVLGQGPQFIFQYYEKEERGRGNFPDRFSARQFPNYSSELNVNALLLGDSALYLCASSLSGRYEQYFGPGTRLTVT.

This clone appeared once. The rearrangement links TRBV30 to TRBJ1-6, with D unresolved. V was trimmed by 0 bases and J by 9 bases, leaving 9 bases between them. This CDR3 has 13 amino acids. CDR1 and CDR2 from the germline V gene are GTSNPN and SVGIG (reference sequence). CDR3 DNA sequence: TGTGCCTGGAGTGTCAGGACCGGTTCACCCCTCCACTTT. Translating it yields CAWSVRTGSPLHF.

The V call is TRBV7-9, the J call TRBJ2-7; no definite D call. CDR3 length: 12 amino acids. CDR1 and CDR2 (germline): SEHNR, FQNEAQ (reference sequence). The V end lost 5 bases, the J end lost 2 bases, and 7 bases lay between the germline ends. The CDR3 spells CASSIHPYEQYF. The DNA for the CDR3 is TGTGCCAGCAGCATACACCCCTACGAGCAGTACTTC.